The T cell receptor (beta chain) described here comes from a study of T cell changes during pregnancy in multiple sclerosis (dated by TCRdb to the late 2010s). In the study overall: The study looked at changes in the T cell repertoire across pregnancy in women with multiple sclerosis.

V gives up 2 bases and J gives up 7 bases, and the segment between their germline ends measures 11 bases. The CDR3 spans 13 residues, from the cysteine through the phenylalanine. CDR3 DNA is the only sequence kept; it has 39 bases, read in frame from the first base. Looking up the germline V gene yields CDR1 MNHEY and CDR2 SVGAGI. Library preparation employed the immunoSEQ multiplex PCR assay. TCRdb obtained this table from immuneACCESS and retained in-frame rearrangements with V and J assigned. These tables miss some clones; where compared with another copy, unresolved V genes account for less than half of the shortfall, and the remainder is unexplained. The sample table records approximately 110,000 clones; about 93% of these occur just once. The leading ten clones occupy 1.5% of the sample. Details on this clone: The target of this receptor is not known. No base quality values were provided; no much bigger clone lies one nucleotide off.

The clonotype originates from a female donor with multiple sclerosis, enrolled in a pregnancy study. The V and J segments used are TRBV6-5 and TRBJ1-2; the D gene identity is not certain. Here the sequenced sample was peripheral blood, taken in the third trimester of pregnancy. The DNA is TGTGCCAGCAGTTACCGGTCGCGGCCTGGCTACACCTTC. Translated, it gives CASSYRSRPGYTF.